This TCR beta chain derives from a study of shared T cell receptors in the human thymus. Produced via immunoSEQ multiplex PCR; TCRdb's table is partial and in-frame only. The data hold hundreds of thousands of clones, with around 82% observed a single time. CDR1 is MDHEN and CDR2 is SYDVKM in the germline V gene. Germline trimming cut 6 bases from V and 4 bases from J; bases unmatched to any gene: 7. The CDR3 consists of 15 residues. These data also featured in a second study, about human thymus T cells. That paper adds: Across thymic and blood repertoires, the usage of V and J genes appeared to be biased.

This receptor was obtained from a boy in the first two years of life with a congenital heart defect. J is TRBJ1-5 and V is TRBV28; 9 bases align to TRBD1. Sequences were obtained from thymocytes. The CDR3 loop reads CASRGLDRGNQPQHF. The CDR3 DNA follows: TGTGCCAGCAGGGGACTTGACAGGGGGAATCAGCCCCAGCATTTT.